Each of the 25 T cell receptor beta chains below was sequenced from the same sample in a study of blood T cell repertoires in COVID-19. This table comes from immunoSEQ multiplex PCR, and its TCRdb copy is limited to in-frame clones, with some not included. The repertoire has approximately 170,000 clones, 70% to 85% of them found once; the top ten carry around 19%. Sequenced: PBMCs or T cells enriched from blood (not recorded which). These receptors were obtained from a woman in her sixties or seventies in a cohort exposed to, infected with or recovered from COVID-19 (not recorded which).

This clone was counted only a few times. This chain uses TRBV5-4 with TRBJ2-7; perhaps TRBD1 as D (9 bases). The length of the CDR3 is 15 residues. From germline, CDR1 is SGHNT and CDR2 YYREEE (reference sequence). The V end lost 4 bases, the J end lost 6 bases, and 20 bases lay between the germline ends. The CDR3 is CASSPGGDRDSEQYF. The CDR3 nucleotides are TGTGCCAGCAGCCCGGGGGGGGACAGGGACTCCGAGCAGTACTTC.

This clone was picked up a small number of times. The V gene is TRBV10-1, the J gene TRBJ1-1, with D possibly matching TRBD1 (5 bases). Per the germline V gene, CDR1 is WNHNN and CDR2 is SYGVQD (reference sequence). V lost 11 bases, J lost 6 bases, and 22 bases lay in between. The CDR3 is made up of 14 amino acids. CDR3 region: CAFFQGNEKAEAFF. The CDR3 nucleotides read TGCGCCTTTTTCCAGGGTAATGAAAAAGCTGAAGCTTTCTTT.

V and J are TRBV7-9 and TRBJ2-7; D is possibly TRBD2 (5 bases). The germline V gene has CDR1 SEHNR and CDR2 FQNEAQ (reference sequence). The germline V and J ends were trimmed by 5 bases and 4 bases, with 15 bases remaining between them. The CDR3 consists of 14 residues. This CDR3 is CASSQGLLGYEQYF. CDR3 in DNA: TGTGCCAGCAGCCAAGGGTTACTAGGGTACGAGCAGTACTTC.

CDR3 region: CASRTPLTEAFF. The CDR3 DNA reads as TGTGCCAGCAGAACTCCCCTTACTGAAGCTTTCTTT. The chain couples TRBV9 to TRBJ1-1; D unresolved. Germline lookup yields CDR1 SGDLS and CDR2 YYNGEE. CDR3 size: 12 residues. V was trimmed by 5 bases and J by 5 bases, leaving 10 bases between them.

CDR3 sequence: CASSKAGEGEKLFF. The CDR3 DNA reads as TGTGCCAGCAGCAAAGCCGGGGAAGGTGAAAAACTGTTTTTT. The chain has TRBV21-1 and TRBJ1-4. TRBV21-1 is a documented pseudogene. The CDR3 runs 14 residues.

The rearrangement joins TRBV7-2 to TRBJ2-4; possible D gene TRBD1, 6 bases. This CDR3 has 14 residues. V shed 5 bases and J shed 1 base, with 9 bases lying between them. Looked up from germline, CDR1 is SGHTA and CDR2 is FQGNSA. The CDR3 sequence is CASSADRAKNIQYF. DNA for the CDR3: TGTGCCAGCAGCGCCGACAGGGCCAAAAACATTCAGTACTTC.

The chain is built from TRBV5-4 and TRBJ2-1; TRBD2 aligns across 9 bases. Germline V gene data show CDR1 as SGHNT and CDR2 as YYREEE (reference sequence). This CDR3 contains 15 residues. V gave up 0 bases and J gave up 4 bases; unmatched junction bases: 2. CDR3 coding DNA: TGTGCCAGCAGCTTGGGACTAGCGGAGTACAATGAGCAGTTCTTC. Residues: CASSLGLAEYNEQFF.

V usage is TRBV7-9 and J usage is TRBJ2-7, with a tentative D call TRBD1 (5 bases). Germline V gene sequence: CDR1 SEHNR, CDR2 FQNEAQ (reference sequence). Trimming cost V 1 base and J 2 bases, with 9 bases left between them. This CDR3 spans 14 amino acids. This CDR3 is CASSLGAGPYEQYF. The CDR3 coding sequence is TGTGCCAGCAGCTTAGGGGCAGGGCCCTACGAGCAGTACTTC.

This clone was picked up a small number of times. The rearrangement joins TRBV28 to TRBJ1-4; D is possibly TRBD1 (5 bases). The CDR3 has 17 amino acids. V was cut by 7 bases and J by 0 bases, with 18 bases left in between. Per the germline V gene, CDR1 is MDHEN and CDR2 is SYDVKM. For the CDR3, the DNA is TGTGCCAGCATGGACCGTTACGGGGGAGCAACTAATGAAAAACTGTTTTTT. Translating gives CASMDRYGGATNEKLFF.

The CDR3 nucleotides are TGTGCCAGCAGCTTAGAGAGGGGGTGGGAAAAACTGTTTTTT. Translated: CASSLERGWEKLFF. This rearrangement joins TRBV7-2 to TRBJ1-4, with D maybe TRBD1 (6 bases). V lost 1 base to trimming and J lost 8 bases, with 11 bases between them. This CDR3 is 14 amino acids long. Germline V gene lookup returns CDR1 SGHTA and CDR2 FQGNSA.

The chain is built from TRBV18 and TRBJ1-3; 7 bases are a match to TRBD1. Germline V gene sequence: CDR1 KGHSH, CDR2 LQKENI. CDR3 size: 16 residues. The V and J ends lost 4 bases and 0 bases, in that order; junction bases with no gene match: 6. DNA of the CDR3: TGTGCCAGCTCACTTGCAGGGGGATCCTCTGGAAACACCATATATTTT. This gives the protein CASSLAGGSSGNTIYF.

The chain links TRBV12-1 to TRBJ2-1; TRBD2 is the table's D call, not checked against the DNA. TRBV12-1 is described as a pseudogene. This CDR3 spans 21 amino acids. As DNA, the CDR3 is TGTGCCAGCAGCTTTGGTAATAGCGGGACTTTCCGGTCTAGCTCCTACAATGAGCAGTTCTTC. Residues: CASSFGNSGTFRSSSYNEQFF.

This clone occurred a few times. The chain couples TRBV11-2 to TRBJ2-7, with D tentatively TRBD1 (5 bases). CDR3 size: 13 residues. Germline V gives CDR1 SGHAT, CDR2 FQNNGV. V was shortened by 5 bases and J by 5 bases, with 13 bases between the two germline ends. Here the CDR3 DNA reads TGTGCCAGCAGCCGACCGGACACAAACGAGCAGTACTTC. Protein product: CASSRPDTNEQYF.

This clone was counted only a few times. The rearrangement joins TRBV24-1 to TRBJ2-5, with 12 positions matching TRBD2. The CDR3 sequence is 16 residues long. J lost 2 bases, V lost 4 bases, and 4 bases had no gene match. The germline V gene encodes CDR1 KGHDR and CDR2 SFDVKD. CDR3 loop: CATSEGGTSGQETQYF. The DNA for the CDR3 is TGTGCCACCAGTGAGGGGGGGACTAGCGGGCAAGAGACCCAGTACTTC.

This clone was counted a single time. The J gene is TRBJ2-2, the V gene TRBV5-1, with D perhaps matching TRBD2 (6 bases). The CDR3 is 15 amino acids. V lost 2 bases and J 3 bases, leaving 11 bases between the germline ends. The V gene's germline CDR1 is SGHRS and CDR2 YFSETQ. The CDR3 sequence: CASSFGGGDTGELFF. The CDR3 DNA sequence: TGCGCCAGCAGCTTTGGGGGAGGCGACACCGGGGAGCTGTTTTTT.

The rearrangement links TRBV11-3 to TRBJ2-1; maybe TRBD2 (6 bases). The CDR3 loop spans 14 amino acids. V lost 2 bases, J lost 9 bases, and 14 bases lay in between. The germline CDR1 and CDR2 sequences are SGHNT and YENEEA. Here the CDR3 DNA reads TGTGCCAGCAGCTTAACGGGAGAATCTTTTGAGCAGTTCTTC. This codes for CASSLTGESFEQFF.

This rearrangement joins TRBV6-5 to TRBJ2-6; D not certain. V was cut by 2 bases and J by 0 bases, with 8 bases left in between. This CDR3 spans 16 amino acids. In germline, CDR1 is MNHEY, CDR2 SVGAGI. The DNA for the CDR3 is TGTGCCAGCAGTTACGAGGCTTCCTCTGGGGCCAACGTCCTGACTTTC. This encodes CASSYEASSGANVLTF.

This clone was seen more than once but under ten times. The CDR3 protein is CATSVGGSTEAFF. CDR3 in DNA: TGTGCCACCAGTGTGGGGGGGTCCACTGAAGCTTTCTTT. The gene calls are TRBV24-1 and TRBJ1-1, with D perhaps matching TRBD1 (5 bases). Germline V lookup: CDR1 KGHDR, CDR2 SFDVKD. This CDR3 is built from 13 residues. V gave up 5 bases and J gave up 4 bases, with 10 bases separating them.

This rearrangement joins TRBV24-1 to TRBJ1-2; D gene ambiguous. Germline V gives CDR1 KGHDR, CDR2 SFDVKD. CDR3 length equals 14 residues. V was cut by 0 bases and J by 2 bases, with 6 bases left in between. The CDR3 sequence: CATSDLAFNYGYTF. The CDR3, as DNA: TGTGCCACCAGTGATTTGGCGTTCAACTATGGCTACACCTTC.

This clone appeared a few times. The chain couples TRBV28 to TRBJ1-2; D gene ambiguous. The V end was cut by 1 base, the J end by 2 bases, with 17 bases between. The germline gives CDR1 MDHEN, CDR2 SYDVKM. The CDR3 covers 17 residues. The CDR3: CASSLFFLDLQNYGYTF. In DNA form, the CDR3 reads TGTGCCAGCAGTTTATTTTTCTTAGATTTGCAAAACTATGGCTACACCTTC.

The rearrangement links TRBV28 to TRBJ1-2; 10 positions agree with TRBD1. CDR1 is MDHEN and CDR2 is SYDVKM in the germline V gene. V dropped 6 bases and J dropped 4; count of bases not matched to a gene: 5. The CDR3 sequence is 14 residues long. CDR3 amino acids: CASRPGQGLYGYTF. In nucleotides, the CDR3 is TGTGCCAGCAGACCGGGACAGGGGCTCTATGGCTACACCTTC.

This clone was observed a handful of times. The chain employs TRBV11-2 and TRBJ2-3, with 8 bases lining up with TRBD2. CDR1 and CDR2 from the germline V gene are SGHAT and FQNNGV. The V segment lost 3 bases and the J segment 1 base; nucleotides outside the gene matches: 9. CDR3 length equals 17 residues. The CDR3 protein is CASSFTQAGAGTDTQYF. In nucleotides, the CDR3 is TGTGCCAGCAGCTTTACCCAAGCGGGAGCAGGCACAGATACGCAGTATTTT.

The chain uses TRBV7-9 and TRBJ2-5, with D possibly TRBD2 on 6 matching bases. Per the germline V gene, CDR1 is SEHNR and CDR2 is FQNEAQ (reference sequence). V lost 1 base and J 3 bases, leaving 15 bases between the germline ends. CDR3 length: 16 residues. The CDR3 reads CASSLGTGVSKETQYF. Written as DNA, the CDR3 is TGTGCCAGCAGCTTAGGTACGGGGGTTTCTAAAGAGACCCAGTACTTC.

The chain recombines TRBV19 with TRBJ2-4, with D uncertain. Trimming shortened V by 0 bases and J by 6 bases, and 9 bases separated the two germline ends. Looked up from germline, CDR1 is LNHDA and CDR2 is SQIVND (reference sequence). There are 14 residues in the CDR3. The CDR3 reads CASSIEASGNIQYF. CDR3 nucleotide sequence: TGTGCCAGTAGTATAGAGGCATCAGGAAACATTCAGTACTTC.

The chain carries TRBV28 and TRBJ1-2, with TRBD1 as a possible D gene (5 bases). Germline V gene data show CDR1 as MDHEN and CDR2 as SYDVKM. The CDR3 contains 15 residues. V lost 5 bases and J lost 5, with 18 bases in between. CDR3 nucleotides: TGTGCCAGCAGTCCCTGGTCAGGGAGGCGATATGGCTACACCTTC. The encoded protein is CASSPWSGRRYGYTF.